This T cell receptor (beta chain) was sequenced in a study of blood T cell repertoires in COVID-19. V gave up 1 base and J gave up 6 bases, with 13 bases separating them. The CDR3 has 15 residues. From germline, CDR1 is SGHVS and CDR2 FNYEAQ. Assay: immunoSEQ multiplex PCR; the TCRdb copy retains only in-frame clones and omits some. Among some 270,000 clones listed, roughly four fifths were seen once. The receptor was isolated from a person between 65 and 79 years old with COVID-19, enrolled during active disease. J is TRBJ2-1 and V is TRBV7-6; D is possibly TRBD2 (6 bases). Input material: peripheral blood. CDR3 sequence: CASSLGLVEFNEQFF. DNA of the CDR3: TGTGCCAGCAGCTTAGGACTAGTTGAGTTCAATGAGCAGTTCTTC.